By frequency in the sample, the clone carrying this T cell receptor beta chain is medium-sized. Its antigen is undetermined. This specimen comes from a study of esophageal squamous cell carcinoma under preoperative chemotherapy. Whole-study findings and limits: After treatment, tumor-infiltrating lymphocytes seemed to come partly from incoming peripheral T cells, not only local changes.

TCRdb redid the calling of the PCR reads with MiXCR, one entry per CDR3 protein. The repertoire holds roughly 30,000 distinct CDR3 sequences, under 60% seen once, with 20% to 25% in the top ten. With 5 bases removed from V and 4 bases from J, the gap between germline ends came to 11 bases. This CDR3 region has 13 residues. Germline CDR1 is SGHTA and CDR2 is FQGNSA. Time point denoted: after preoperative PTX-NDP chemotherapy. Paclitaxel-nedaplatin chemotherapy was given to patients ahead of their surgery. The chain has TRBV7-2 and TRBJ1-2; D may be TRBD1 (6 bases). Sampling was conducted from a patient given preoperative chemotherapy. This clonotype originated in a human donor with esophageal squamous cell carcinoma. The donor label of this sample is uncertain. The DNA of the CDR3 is TGTGCCAGCAGCCCACAGGGAGCCTATGGCTACACCTTC. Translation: CASSPQGAYGYTF. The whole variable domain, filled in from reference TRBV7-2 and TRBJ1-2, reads GAGVSQSPSNKVTEKGKDVELRCDPISGHTALYWYRQSLGQGLEFLIYFQGNSAPDKSGLPSDRFSAERTGGSVSTLTIQRTQQEDSAVYLCASSPQGAYGYTFGSGTRLTVV.